The subject of this entry is one T cell receptor beta chain. All recovered Cohort 3 donors got two negative PCRs, got clearance, or saw symptom resolution. In the source study's methods: Amplifying reference gene primers gave estimates of nucleated cell counts. Repertoires were generated with immunoSEQ multiplex PCR, while TCRdb's copy carries only in-frame clones and drops some. For V, J and clone size, that table is used; D and trimming come from the DNA. This sample yields roughly 350,000 clones, of which 92% are seen a single time; around a sixth belongs to the top ten. Germline CDR1 reads LGHNA; CDR2 reads YSLEER. Deletions cut 4 bases from V and 1 base from J, with 11 bases between. The CDR3 length is 14 residues. The data derive from a study of blood T cell repertoires in COVID-19.

Sequencing used PBMCs or T cells enriched from blood (not recorded which). This chain links TRBV4-3 with TRBJ2-7; the D gene is possibly TRBD2 (5 bases). The clonotype was recovered from a young woman who had recovered from COVID-19. For the CDR3, the DNA is TGCGCCAGCAGCCCCATGGGGAGTTCCTACGAGCAGTACTTC. Amino acids: CASSPMGSSYEQYF.